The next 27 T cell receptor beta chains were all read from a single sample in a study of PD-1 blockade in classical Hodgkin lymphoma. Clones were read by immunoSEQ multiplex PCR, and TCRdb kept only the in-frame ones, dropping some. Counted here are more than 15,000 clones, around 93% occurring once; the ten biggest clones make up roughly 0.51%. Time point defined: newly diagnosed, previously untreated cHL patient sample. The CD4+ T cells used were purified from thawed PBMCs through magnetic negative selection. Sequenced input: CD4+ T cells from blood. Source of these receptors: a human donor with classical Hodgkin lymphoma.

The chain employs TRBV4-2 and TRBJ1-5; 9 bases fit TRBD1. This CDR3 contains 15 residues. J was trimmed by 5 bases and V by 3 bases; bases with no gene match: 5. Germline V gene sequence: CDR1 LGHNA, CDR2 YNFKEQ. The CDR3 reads CASSQRDREHQPQHF. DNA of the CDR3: TGTGCCAGCAGCCAGCGGGACAGGGAACATCAGCCCCAGCATTTT.

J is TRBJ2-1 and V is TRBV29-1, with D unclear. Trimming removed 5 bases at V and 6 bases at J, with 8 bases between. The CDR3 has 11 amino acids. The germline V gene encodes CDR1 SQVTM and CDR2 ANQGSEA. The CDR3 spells CSVLGFNEQFF. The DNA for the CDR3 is TGCAGCGTTTTGGGGTTCAATGAGCAGTTCTTC.

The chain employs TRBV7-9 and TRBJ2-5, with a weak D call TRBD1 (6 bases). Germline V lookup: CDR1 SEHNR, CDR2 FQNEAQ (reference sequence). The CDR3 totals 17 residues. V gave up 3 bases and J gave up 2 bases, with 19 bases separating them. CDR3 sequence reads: CASSLKYWGQAQETQYF. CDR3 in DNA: TGTGCCAGCAGCTTGAAGTATTGGGGGCAGGCACAAGAGACCCAGTACTTC.

The CDR3 coding sequence is TGTGCCAGCTCACCCATCCCAGGGATCGCTGGAAACACCATATATTTT. Protein: CASSPIPGIAGNTIYF. The chain couples TRBV18 to TRBJ1-3, with D tentatively TRBD1 (5 bases). This CDR3 has 16 amino acids. CDR1 KGHSH and CDR2 LQKENI come from the germline V gene. Trimming cost V 3 bases and J 2 bases, with 14 bases left between them.

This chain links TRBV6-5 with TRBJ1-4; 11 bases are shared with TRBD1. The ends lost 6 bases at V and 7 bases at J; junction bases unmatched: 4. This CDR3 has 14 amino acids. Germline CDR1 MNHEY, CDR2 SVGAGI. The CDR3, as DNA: TGTGCCAGCAGGCGGACAGGGGGCAGTGAAAAACTGTTTTTT. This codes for CASRRTGGSEKLFF.

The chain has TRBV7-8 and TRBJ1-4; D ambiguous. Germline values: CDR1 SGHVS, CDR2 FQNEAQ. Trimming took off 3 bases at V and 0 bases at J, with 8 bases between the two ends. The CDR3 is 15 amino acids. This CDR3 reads CASSFSGTTNEKLFF. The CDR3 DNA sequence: TGTGCCAGCAGCTTTTCGGGTACAACTAATGAAAAACTGTTTTTT.

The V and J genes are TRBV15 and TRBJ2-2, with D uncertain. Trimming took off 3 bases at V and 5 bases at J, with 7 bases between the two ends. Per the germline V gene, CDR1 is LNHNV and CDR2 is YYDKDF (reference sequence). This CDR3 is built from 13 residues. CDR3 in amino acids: CATSRADTGELFF. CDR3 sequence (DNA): TGTGCCACCAGCAGGGCGGATACCGGGGAGCTGTTTTTT.

The CDR3 loop reads CASTSGLYGYTF. The CDR3 DNA sequence: TGTGCCAGCACTTCGGGTCTCTATGGCTACACCTTC. This sequence joins TRBV28 and TRBJ1-2; no clear D. There are 12 residues in the CDR3. The ends were cut back, 7 bases at V and 4 bases at J, with 10 bases in the middle. Germline CDR1 and CDR2: MDHEN and SYDVKM.

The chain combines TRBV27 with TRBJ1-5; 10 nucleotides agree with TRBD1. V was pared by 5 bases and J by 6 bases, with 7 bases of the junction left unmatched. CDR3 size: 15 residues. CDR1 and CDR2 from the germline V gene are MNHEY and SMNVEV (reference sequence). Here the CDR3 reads CASSRGTGAVQPQHF. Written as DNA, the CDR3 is TGTGCCAGCAGTCGAGGGACAGGGGCCGTTCAGCCCCAGCATTTT.

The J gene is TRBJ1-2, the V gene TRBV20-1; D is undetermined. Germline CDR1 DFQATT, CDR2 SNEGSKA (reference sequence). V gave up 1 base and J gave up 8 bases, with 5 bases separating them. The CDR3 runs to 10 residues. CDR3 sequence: CSARGFGYTF. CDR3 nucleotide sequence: TGCAGTGCTAGAGGTTTCGGCTACACCTTC.

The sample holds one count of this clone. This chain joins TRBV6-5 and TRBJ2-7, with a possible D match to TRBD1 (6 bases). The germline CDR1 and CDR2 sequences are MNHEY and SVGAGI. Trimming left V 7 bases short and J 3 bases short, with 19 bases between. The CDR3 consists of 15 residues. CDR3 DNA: TGTGCCAGCATGGGTCCAGGGGTCGGAAACTACGAGCAGTACTTC. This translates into CASMGPGVGNYEQYF.

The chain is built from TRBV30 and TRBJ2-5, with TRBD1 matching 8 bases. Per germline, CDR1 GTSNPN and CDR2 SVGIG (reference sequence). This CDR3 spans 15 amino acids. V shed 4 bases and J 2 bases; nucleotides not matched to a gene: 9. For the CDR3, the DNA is TGTGCCTGGAACTCGGGACAGGCGCTGCAAGAGACCCAGTACTTC. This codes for CAWNSGQALQETQYF.

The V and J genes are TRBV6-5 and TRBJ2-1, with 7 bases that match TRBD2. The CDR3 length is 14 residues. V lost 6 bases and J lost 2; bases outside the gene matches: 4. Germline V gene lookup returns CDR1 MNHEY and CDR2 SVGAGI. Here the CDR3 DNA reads TGTGCCAGCAGAAACGGACTAGCCTACAATGAGCAGTTCTTC. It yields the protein CASRNGLAYNEQFF.

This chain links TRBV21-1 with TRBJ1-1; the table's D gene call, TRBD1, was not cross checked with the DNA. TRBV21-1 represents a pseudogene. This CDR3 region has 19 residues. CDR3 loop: CASSKGGGTGSSRNTEAFF. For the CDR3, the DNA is TGTGCCAGCAGCAAAGGAGGCGGGACAGGGAGTAGCAGGAACACTGAAGCTTTCTTT.

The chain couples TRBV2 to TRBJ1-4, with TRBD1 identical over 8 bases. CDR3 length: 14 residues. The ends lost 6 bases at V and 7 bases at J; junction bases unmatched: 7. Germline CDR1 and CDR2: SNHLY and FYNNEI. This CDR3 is CASRVQGVREKLFF. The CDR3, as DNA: TGTGCCAGCAGGGTACAGGGGGTTCGTGAAAAACTGTTTTTT.

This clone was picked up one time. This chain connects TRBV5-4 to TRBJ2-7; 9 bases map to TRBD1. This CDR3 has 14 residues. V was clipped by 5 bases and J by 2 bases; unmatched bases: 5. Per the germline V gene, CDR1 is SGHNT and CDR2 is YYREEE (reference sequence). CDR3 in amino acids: CASSSGQGPYEQYF. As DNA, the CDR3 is TGTGCCAGCAGTTCTGGACAGGGGCCCTACGAGCAGTACTTC.

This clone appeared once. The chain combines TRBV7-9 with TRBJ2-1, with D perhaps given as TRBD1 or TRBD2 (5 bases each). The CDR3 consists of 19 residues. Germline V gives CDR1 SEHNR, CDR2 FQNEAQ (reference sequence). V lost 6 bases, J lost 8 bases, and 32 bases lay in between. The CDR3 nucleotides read TGTGCCAGCAGTCATGGGAGTTGGGGCTATCCCTCTCTTAGTTATGAGCAGTTCTTC. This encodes CASSHGSWGYPSLSYEQFF.

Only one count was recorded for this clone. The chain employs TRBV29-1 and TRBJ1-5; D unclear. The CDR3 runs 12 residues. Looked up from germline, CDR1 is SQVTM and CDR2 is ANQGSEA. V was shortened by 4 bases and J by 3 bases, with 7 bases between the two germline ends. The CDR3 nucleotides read TGCAGCGTTGGAGGAGACAATCAGCCCCAGCATTTT. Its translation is CSVGGDNQPQHF.

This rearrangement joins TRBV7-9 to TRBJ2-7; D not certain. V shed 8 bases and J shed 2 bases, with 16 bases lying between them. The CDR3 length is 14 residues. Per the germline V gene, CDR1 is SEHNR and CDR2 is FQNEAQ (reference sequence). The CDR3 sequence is CASAPGGRTYEQYF. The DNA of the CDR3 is TGTGCCAGCGCCCCGGGTGGGCGGACCTACGAGCAGTACTTC.

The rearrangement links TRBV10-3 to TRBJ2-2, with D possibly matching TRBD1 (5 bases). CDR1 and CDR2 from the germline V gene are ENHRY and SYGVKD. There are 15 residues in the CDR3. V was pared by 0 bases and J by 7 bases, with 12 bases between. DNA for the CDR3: TGTGCCATCAGTGAGTCGCGGACACGGAGCGGGGAGCTGTTTTTT. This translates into CAISESRTRSGELFF.

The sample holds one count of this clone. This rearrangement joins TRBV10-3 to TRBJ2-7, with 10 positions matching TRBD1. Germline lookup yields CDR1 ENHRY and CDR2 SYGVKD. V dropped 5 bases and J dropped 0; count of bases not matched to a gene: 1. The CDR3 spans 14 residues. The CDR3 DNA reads TGTGCCATCAGTCGGACAGGGGGCTCCTACGAGCAGTACTTC. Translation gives CAISRTGGSYEQYF.

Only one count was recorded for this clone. CDR3 sequence: CAISGTSTDTQYF. For the CDR3, the DNA is TGTGCCATCAGTGGGACAAGCACAGATACGCAGTATTTT. This chain uses TRBV10-3 with TRBJ2-3; D possibly corresponds to TRBD1 (5 bases). This CDR3 region has 13 residues. V was trimmed by 4 bases and J by 0 bases, leaving 5 bases between them. Germline values: CDR1 ENHRY, CDR2 SYGVKD.

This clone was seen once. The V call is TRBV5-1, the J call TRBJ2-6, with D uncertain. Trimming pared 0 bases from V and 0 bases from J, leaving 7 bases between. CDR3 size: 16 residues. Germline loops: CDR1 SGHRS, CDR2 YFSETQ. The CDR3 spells CASSLDGDSGANVLTF. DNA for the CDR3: TGCGCCAGCAGCTTGGACGGAGACTCTGGGGCCAACGTCCTGACTTTC.

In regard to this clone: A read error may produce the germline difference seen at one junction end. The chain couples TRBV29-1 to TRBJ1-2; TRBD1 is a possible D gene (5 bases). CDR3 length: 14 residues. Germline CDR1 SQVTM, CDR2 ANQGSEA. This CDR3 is CSVQEGRVNYGYTF. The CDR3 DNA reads TGCAGCGTTCAAGAGGGCAGGGTGAACTATGGCTACACCTTC.

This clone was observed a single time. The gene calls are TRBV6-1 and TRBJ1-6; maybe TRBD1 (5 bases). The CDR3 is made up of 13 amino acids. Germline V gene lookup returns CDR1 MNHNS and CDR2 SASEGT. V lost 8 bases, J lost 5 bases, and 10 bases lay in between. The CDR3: CASGLGDNSPLHF. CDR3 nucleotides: TGTGCCAGCGGTCTGGGGGATAATTCACCCCTCCACTTT.

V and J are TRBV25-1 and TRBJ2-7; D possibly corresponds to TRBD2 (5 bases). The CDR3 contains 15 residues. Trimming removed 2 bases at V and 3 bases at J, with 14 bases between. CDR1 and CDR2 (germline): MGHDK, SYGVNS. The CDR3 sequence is CASSEDRPGGYEQYF. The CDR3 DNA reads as TGTGCCAGCAGTGAAGATCGCCCCGGAGGCTACGAGCAGTACTTC.

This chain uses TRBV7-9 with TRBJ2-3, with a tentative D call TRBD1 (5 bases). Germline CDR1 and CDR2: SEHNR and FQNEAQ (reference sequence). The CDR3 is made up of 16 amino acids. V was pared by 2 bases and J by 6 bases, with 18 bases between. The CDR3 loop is CASSLQQVGEVDTQYF. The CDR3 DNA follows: TGTGCCAGCAGCTTACAACAGGTGGGCGAGGTGGATACGCAGTATTTT.